These T cell receptor beta chains were read from a single sample in a study of beta chain features in type 1 diabetes. The repertoire was sequenced with immunoSEQ multiplex PCR; TCRdb's copy has only in-frame clones and lacks some. The sample yields roughly 280,000 clones, roughly 24% seen once. Sequenced: naive CD4+ T cells from blood. The receptors originated from a woman between 25 and 40 years old with type 1 diabetes. CDR3s leave out the opening cysteine and the closing phenylalanine or tryptophan. D genes are given only for firm matches. The size of a clone is reported for some rows only, either as once, few or many, or as a class for expanded clones.

D gene | J gene | clone size | V gene | CDR3 protein
TRBD1 | TRBJ2-5 | . | TRBV27 | ASSRSGGSETQY
. | TRBJ2-7 | . | TRBV28 | ASSLAQGSSEQY
. | TRBJ2-1 | few | TRBV11-2 | ASSLTRTYNEQF
TRBD2 | TRBJ2-7 | few | TRBV28 | ASSLPRGAGVPYEQY
TRBD1 | TRBJ2-1 | . | TRBV5-1 | ATKGQGDYNEQF
. | TRBJ1-1 | . | TRBV29-1 | SVGQGKLNTEAF
. | TRBJ1-1 | few | TRBV29-1 | SVVQGSTEAF
TRBD2 | TRBJ2-7 | once | TRBV28 | ASNPSGRASNEQY
TRBD1 | TRBJ1-1 | . | TRBV6-5 | ASSYSGQGLTEAF
TRBD1 | TRBJ1-1 | . | TRBV9 | ASSVTGESAEAF
. | TRBJ2-3 | few | TRBV7-9 | ASSLSGGHTDTQY
. | TRBJ2-7 | few | TRBV5-1 | ASSLDAYRDEQY
. | TRBJ1-1 | few | TRBV4-2 | ASSRGEGLTGTEAF
. | TRBJ1-1 | few | TRBV30 | AWVLLGANTEAF
TRBD1 | TRBJ1-2 | once | TRBV6-6 | ASSQQGSYGYT
. | TRBJ1-2 | . | TRBV28 | ASSLQGFGYT
. | TRBJ1-5 | . | TRBV7-8 | ASSQDREYQPQH
. | TRBJ1-1 | few | TRBV29-1 | SVRGGAEAF
. | TRBJ2-7 | few | TRBV30 | AWGEAYEQY
. | TRBJ2-1 | . | TRBV27 | ASSFLLRTDNNEQF
. | TRBJ1-5 | . | TRBV7-2 | ASALRGSDQPQH
TRBD1 | TRBJ2-1 | . | TRBV5-1 | ASSLIQGASYNEQF
. | TRBJ2-1 | few | TRBV5-4 | ASSPYGRSASSYNEQF
. | TRBJ1-2 | few | TRBV2 | ASSEGREVGYT
TRBD2 | TRBJ2-1 | . | TRBV7-2 | ASSSPNGRLRNEQF
. | TRBJ1-2 | . | TRBV30 | AWVRGDGYT
TRBD2 | TRBJ2-3 | . | TRBV5-4 | ASSVSSGLGDTQY
. | TRBJ1-5 | . | TRBV7-2 | ASSAQVGSNQPQH
. | TRBJ2-4 | . | TRBV7-8 | ASSQTVRGNIQY
TRBD2 | TRBJ2-1 | . | TRBV5-4 | ASTLDLAGGYNEQF
. | TRBJ2-6 | few | TRBV30 | AWSQAGANVLT
. | TRBJ2-5 | . | TRBV5-1 | ASSLVDARQETQY
TRBD1 | TRBJ1-1 | . | TRBV7-3 | ASSPTGWMNTEAF
TRBD2 | TRBJ2-3 | few | TRBV30 | AWSVARTSGYSTDTQY
TRBD1 | TRBJ2-2 | few | TRBV9 | ASSVGGTANTGELF
. | TRBJ1-1 | few | TRBV27 | ASSLNGLNTEAF
TRBD1 | TRBJ2-7 | . | TRBV29-1 | SVVVGQGFYEQY
TRBD2 | TRBJ2-3 | . | TRBV7-6 | ASSLAGTAGGAQY
TRBD1 | TRBJ2-7 | few | TRBV7-8 | ASSVGTAAYEQY
TRBD1 | TRBJ2-1 | . | TRBV7-3 | ASSAGTVYNEQF
TRBD1 | TRBJ1-5 | . | TRBV15 | ATGKTGGRQPQH
TRBD2 | TRBJ2-1 | few | TRBV4-1 | ASSQGLAGGRVRF
. | TRBJ1-1 | few | TRBV29-1 | SVWRATEAF
TRBD2 | TRBJ2-5 | few | TRBV29-1 | SVGGTSGDQETQY
. | TRBJ2-3 | . | TRBV30 | AWSLGGAQTDTQY
TRBD2 | TRBJ2-3 | few | TRBV9 | ASSVELAGGGFSTDTQY
TRBD2 | TRBJ2-1 | . | TRBV5-1 | ASSLLAGLSSYNEQF
. | TRBJ1-5 | few | TRBV7-9 | ASSLGRGGNQPQH
. | TRBJ1-3 | . | TRBV29-1 | SALSLLNTIY
. | TRBJ1-5 | . | TRBV27 | ASSSPRQDSNQPQH
. | TRBJ2-7 | few | TRBV15 | ATSTLAGGRGYEQY
TRBD2 | TRBJ2-1 | few | TRBV19 | ASSAGLAGGEQF
TRBD2 | TRBJ2-1 | . | TRBV9 | ASSVGLADYNEQF
TRBD1 | TRBJ2-2 | . | TRBV9 | ASSATNRDRGRPGELF
TRBD1 | TRBJ2-5 | . | TRBV29-1 | SVRDSAQETQY